These 2 T cell receptor beta chains originate from one sample sequenced in a study of human thymus T cells. The data were produced by immunoSEQ multiplex PCR, yet TCRdb's version contains in-frame clones alone and is incomplete. The repertoire consists of approximately 49,000 clones, with approximately 95% occurring once and the leading ten covering roughly 0.16%. The sequenced material came from blood. These receptors came from a girl in the first two years of life with a congenital heart defect but otherwise immunologically healthy.

This clone was observed a single time. The chain has TRBV28 and TRBJ2-1; tentative D call: TRBD1 (6 bases). Germline lookup yields CDR1 MDHEN and CDR2 SYDVKM. Between the trimmed V and J ends, which lost 5 bases and 4 bases, there was a span of 9 bases. This CDR3 region has 13 residues. CDR3 loop: CASSPGTYNEQFF. The CDR3 DNA reads TGTGCCAGCAGTCCTGGGACATACAATGAGCAGTTCTTC.

The chain carries TRBV6-5 and TRBJ2-2, with D tentatively TRBD2 (5 bases). V lost 0 bases, J lost 9 bases, and 11 bases lay in between. The CDR3 has 14 residues. In germline, CDR1 is MNHEY, CDR2 SVGAGI. The CDR3 DNA sequence: TGTGCCAGCAGTTACTCGTCCCCCGGGAGGGAGCTGTTTTTT. This translates into CASSYSSPGRELFF.